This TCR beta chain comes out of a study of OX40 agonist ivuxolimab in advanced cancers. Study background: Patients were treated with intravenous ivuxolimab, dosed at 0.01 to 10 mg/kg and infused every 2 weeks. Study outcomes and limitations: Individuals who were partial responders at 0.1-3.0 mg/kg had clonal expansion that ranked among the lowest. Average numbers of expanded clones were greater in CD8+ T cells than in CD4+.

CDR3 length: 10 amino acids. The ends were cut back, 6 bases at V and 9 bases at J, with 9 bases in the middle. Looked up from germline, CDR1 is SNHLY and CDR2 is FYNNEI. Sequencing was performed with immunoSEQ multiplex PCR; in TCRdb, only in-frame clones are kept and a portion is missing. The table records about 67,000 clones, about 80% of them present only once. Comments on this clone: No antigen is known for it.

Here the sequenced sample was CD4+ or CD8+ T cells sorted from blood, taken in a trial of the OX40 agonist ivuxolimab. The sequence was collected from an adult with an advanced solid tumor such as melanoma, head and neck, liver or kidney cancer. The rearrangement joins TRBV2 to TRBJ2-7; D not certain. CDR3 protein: CASRRTMQYF. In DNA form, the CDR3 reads TGTGCCAGCAGGCGGACCATGCAGTACTTC.